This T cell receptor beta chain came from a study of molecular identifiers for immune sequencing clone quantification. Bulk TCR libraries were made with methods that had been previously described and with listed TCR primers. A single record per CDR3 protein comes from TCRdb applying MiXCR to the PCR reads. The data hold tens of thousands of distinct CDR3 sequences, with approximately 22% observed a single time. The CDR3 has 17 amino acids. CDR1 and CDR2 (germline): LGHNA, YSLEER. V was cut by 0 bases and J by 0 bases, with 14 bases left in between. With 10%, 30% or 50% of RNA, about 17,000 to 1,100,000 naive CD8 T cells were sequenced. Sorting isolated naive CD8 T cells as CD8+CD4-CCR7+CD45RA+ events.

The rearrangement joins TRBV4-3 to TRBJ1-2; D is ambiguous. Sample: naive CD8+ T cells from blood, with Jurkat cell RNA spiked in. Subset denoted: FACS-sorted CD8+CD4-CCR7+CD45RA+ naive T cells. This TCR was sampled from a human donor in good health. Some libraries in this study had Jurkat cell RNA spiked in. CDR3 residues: CASSQDLYVPTNYGYTF. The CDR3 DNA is TGCGCCAGCAGCCAAGATTTGTATGTGCCTACTAACTATGGCTACACCTTC.